This record looks at one T cell receptor (beta chain) sequence and its context. No antigen is known for it. Between the trimmed V and J ends, which lost 1 base and 8 bases, there was a span of 20 bases. The CDR3 is made up of 16 amino acids. In germline, CDR1 is SEHNR, CDR2 FQNEAQ (reference sequence). The PCR ran on 60 Vbeta and 13 Jbeta primers. Per the original data handling: Later work found around 85 million unique TCR beta chains, with around 10 million shared. Profiling relied on immunoSEQ multiplex PCR, and the TCRdb table lists in-frame clones only, not all of them. That table is the source of V, J and clone size, and D and trimming were worked out from the DNA. The table counts 70,000 to 100,000 clones; 3.8% lies in the top ten. This record belongs to a study of cytomegalovirus exposure and HLA in healthy donors. As for the study in general: Clustering assigned about four fifths of the approximately 370 genotyped donors to the Caucasian-associated ancestry cluster. General study points: Accurate prediction of most subjects' HLA-A and HLA-B alleles from TCR beta sequences was reported.

What was sequenced was PBMCs. This sequence originates from a man between 18 and 35 years old in good health and CMV-seropositive. V is TRBV7-9 and J is TRBJ1-2; the D gene is possibly TRBD1 (5 bases). The CDR3 protein is CASSLVDQLGGGGYTF. The CDR3 DNA follows: TGTGCCAGCAGCTTAGTGGACCAACTGGGGGGGGGAGGCTACACCTTC.